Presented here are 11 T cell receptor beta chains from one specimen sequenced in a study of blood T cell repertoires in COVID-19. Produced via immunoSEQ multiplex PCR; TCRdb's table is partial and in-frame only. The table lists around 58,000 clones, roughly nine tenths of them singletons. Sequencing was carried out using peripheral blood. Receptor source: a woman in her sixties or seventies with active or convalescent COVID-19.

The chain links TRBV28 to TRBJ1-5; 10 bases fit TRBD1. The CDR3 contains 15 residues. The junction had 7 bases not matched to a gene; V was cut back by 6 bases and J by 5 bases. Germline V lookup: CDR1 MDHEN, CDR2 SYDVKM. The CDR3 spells CASSWPGQGYQPQHF. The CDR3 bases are TGTGCCAGCAGCTGGCCGGGACAGGGGTATCAGCCCCAGCATTTT.

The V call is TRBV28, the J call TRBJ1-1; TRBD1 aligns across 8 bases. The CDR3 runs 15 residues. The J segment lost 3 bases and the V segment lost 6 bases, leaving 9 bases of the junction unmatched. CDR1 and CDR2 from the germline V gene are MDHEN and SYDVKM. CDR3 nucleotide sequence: TGTGCCAGCAGACCCCAGGACAGGGATTACACTGAAGCTTTCTTT. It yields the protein CASRPQDRDYTEAFF.

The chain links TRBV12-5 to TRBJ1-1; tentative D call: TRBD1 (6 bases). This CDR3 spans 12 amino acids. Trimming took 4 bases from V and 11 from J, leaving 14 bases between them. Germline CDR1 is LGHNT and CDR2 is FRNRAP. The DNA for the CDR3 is TGTGCTAGTGGTTCCTCAGGGGCGGTGGCTTTCTTT. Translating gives CASGSSGAVAFF.

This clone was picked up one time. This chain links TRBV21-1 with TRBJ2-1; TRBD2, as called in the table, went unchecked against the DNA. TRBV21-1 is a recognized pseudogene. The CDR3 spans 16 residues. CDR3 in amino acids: CASSKSAVGAPNEQFF. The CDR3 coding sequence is TGTGCCAGCAGCAAATCGGCGGTGGGAGCGCCCAATGAGCAGTTCTTC.

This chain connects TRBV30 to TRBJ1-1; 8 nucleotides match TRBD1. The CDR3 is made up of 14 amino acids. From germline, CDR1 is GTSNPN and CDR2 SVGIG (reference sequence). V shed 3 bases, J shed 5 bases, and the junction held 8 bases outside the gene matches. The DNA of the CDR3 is TGTGCCTGGAGAAGGACAGGGTCGAGGACTGAAGCTTTCTTT. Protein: CAWRRTGSRTEAFF.

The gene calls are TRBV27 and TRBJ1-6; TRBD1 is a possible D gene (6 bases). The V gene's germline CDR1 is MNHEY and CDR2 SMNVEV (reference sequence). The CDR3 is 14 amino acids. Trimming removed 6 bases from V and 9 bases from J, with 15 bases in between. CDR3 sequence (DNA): TGTGCCAGCAGCAACACAGGGTTTCTTTCACCCCTCCACTTT. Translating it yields CASSNTGFLSPLHF.

CDR3 bases: TGTGCCAGCAGATTAAACAGCGGAAACACCATATATTTT. Its translation is CASRLNSGNTIYF. This chain uses TRBV28 with TRBJ1-3; D not certain. V was clipped by 6 bases and J by 4 bases, with 10 bases between them. This CDR3 region has 13 residues. Germline-derived CDR1 and CDR2 are MDHEN and SYDVKM.

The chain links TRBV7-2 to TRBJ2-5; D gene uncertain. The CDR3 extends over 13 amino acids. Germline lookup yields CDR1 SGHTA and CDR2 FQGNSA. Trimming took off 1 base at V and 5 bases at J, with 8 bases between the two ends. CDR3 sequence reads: CASSLDLGETQYF. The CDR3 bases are TGTGCCAGCAGCTTAGATCTCGGTGAGACCCAGTACTTC.

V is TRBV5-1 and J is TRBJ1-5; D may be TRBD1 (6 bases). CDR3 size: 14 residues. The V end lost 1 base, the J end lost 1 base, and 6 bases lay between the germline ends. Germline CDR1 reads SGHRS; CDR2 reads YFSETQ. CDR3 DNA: TGCGCCAGCAGCTTGCAGGGGAGCAATCAGCCCCAGCATTTT. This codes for CASSLQGSNQPQHF.

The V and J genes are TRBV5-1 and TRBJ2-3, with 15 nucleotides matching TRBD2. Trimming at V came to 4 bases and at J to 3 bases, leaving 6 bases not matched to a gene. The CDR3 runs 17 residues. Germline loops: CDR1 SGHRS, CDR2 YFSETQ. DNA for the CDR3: TGCGCCAGCAGCGTAGGACTAGCGGGAGGGGTTACAGATACGCAGTATTTT. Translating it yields CASSVGLAGGVTDTQYF.

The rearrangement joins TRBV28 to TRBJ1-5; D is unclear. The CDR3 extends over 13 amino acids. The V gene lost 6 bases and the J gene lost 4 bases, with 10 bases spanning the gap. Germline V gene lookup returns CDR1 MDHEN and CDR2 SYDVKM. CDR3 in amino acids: CASRAAGNQPQHF. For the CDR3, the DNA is TGTGCCAGCAGAGCAGCCGGGAATCAGCCCCAGCATTTT.